This T cell receptor beta chain was captured by sequencing in a study of T cell responses to AZD1222 COVID-19 vaccine. Trimming took 1 base from V and 8 from J; bases not matched to a gene: 4. The CDR3 has 12 residues. CDR1 and CDR2 from the germline V gene are GTSNPN and SVGIG (reference sequence). The study, taken as a whole, reports: CD4 TCRs covered the whole spike, strongest at regions 160-218 and 743-854. A rise in Spike-specific TCR breadth and depth followed two AZD1222 doses.

Here immunoSEQ multiplex PCR was the method, and the copy in TCRdb shows in-frame clones only, minus some. The table records some 150,000 clones, roughly nine tenths of them present only once. In regard to this clone: Its specificity is not known.

Sequenced here: peripheral blood, sampled 28 days after the second AZD1222 dose. The rearrangement joins TRBV30 to TRBJ1-1; 7 bases agree with TRBD1. This clonotype was sampled from an adult who received the AZD1222 COVID-19 vaccine. The CDR3, as DNA: TGTGCCTGGAGTGAAAGGACAGGCGAAGCTTTCTTT. Protein sequence: CAWSERTGEAFF.